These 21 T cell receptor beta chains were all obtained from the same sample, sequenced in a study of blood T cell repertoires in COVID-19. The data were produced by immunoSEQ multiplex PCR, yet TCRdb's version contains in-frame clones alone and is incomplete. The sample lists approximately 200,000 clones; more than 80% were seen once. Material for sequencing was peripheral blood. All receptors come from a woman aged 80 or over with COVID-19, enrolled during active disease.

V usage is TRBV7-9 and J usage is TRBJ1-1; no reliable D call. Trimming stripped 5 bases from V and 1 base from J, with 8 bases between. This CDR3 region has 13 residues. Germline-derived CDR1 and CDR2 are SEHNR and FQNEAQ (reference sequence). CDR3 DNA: TGTGCCAGCAGCCTATTGCCGAACACTGAAGCTTTCTTT. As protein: CASSLLPNTEAFF. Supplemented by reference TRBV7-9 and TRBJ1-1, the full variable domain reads DTGVSQNPRHKITKRGQNVTFRCDPISEHNRLYWYRQTLGQGPEFLTYFQNEAQLEKSRLLSDRFSAERPKGSFSTLEIQRTEQGDSAMYLCASSLLPNTEAFFGQGTRLTVV.

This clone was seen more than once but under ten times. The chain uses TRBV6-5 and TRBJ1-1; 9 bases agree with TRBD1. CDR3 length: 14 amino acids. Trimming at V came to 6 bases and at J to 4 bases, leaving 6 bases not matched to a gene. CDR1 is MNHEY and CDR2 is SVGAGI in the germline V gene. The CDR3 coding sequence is TGTGCCAGCAGGGGCAAGACAGGGGGCACTGAAGCTTTCTTT. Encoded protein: CASRGKTGGTEAFF.

CDR3: CASSTTGMGTEAFF. DNA of the CDR3: TGCGCCAGCAGCACGACAGGGATGGGCACTGAAGCTTTCTTT. The genes are TRBV5-1 and TRBJ1-1, with 7 positions matching TRBD1. This CDR3 region has 14 residues. Trimming took 4 bases from V and 4 from J; bases not matched to a gene: 7. Per germline, CDR1 SGHRS and CDR2 YFSETQ.

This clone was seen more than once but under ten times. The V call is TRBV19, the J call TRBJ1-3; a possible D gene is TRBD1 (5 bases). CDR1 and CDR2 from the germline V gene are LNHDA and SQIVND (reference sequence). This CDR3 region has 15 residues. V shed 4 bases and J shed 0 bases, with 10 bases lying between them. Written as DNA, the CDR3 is TGTGCCAGTAGTAAACAGGCACGCTCTGGAAACACCATATATTTT. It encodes CASSKQARSGNTIYF.

Here the CDR3 DNA reads TGTGCCAGCAGCTCCCCCGGGACAGGGAACCATGGCTACACCTTC. This translates into CASSSPGTGNHGYTF. The chain recombines TRBV5-4 with TRBJ1-2; 9 bases are a match to TRBD1. The V gene end was trimmed by 3 bases and the J gene end by 6 bases; junction bases not matched to a gene: 9. This CDR3 contains 15 residues. Germline-derived CDR1 and CDR2 are SGHNT and YYREEE (reference sequence).

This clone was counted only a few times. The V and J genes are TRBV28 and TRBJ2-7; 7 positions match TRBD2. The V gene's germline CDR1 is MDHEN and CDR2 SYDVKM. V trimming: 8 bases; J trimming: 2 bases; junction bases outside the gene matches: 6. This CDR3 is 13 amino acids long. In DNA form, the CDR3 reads TGTGCCAGCCAGGCTAGCGGTCCCTACGAGCAGTACTTC. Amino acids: CASQASGPYEQYF.

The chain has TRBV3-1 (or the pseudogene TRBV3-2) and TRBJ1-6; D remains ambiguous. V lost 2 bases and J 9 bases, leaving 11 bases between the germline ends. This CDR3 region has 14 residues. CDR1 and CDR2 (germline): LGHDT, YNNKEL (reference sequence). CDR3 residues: CASSQLSRSSPLHF. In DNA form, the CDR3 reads TGTGCCAGCAGCCAATTATCCCGCAGTTCACCCCTCCACTTT.

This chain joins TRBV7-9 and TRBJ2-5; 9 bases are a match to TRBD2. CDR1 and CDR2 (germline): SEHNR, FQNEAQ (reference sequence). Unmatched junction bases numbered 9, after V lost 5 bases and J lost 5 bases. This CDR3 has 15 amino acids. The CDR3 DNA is TGTGCCAGCAGCCCTTCCCGAGGACTAGCGGAGACCCAGTACTTC. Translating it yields CASSPSRGLAETQYF.

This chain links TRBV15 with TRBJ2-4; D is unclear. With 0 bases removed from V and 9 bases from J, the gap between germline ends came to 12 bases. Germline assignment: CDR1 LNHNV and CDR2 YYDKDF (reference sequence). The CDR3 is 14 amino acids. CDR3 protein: CATSRDWRVSIQYF. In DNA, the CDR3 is TGTGCCACCAGCAGAGATTGGAGAGTTTCCATTCAGTACTTC.

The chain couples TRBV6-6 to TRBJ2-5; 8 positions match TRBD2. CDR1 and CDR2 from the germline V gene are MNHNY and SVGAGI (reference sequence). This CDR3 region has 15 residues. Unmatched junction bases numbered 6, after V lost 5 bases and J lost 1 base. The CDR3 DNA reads TGTGCCAGCAGTCCGACTAGCGACATCCAAGAGACCCAGTACTTC. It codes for CASSPTSDIQETQYF.

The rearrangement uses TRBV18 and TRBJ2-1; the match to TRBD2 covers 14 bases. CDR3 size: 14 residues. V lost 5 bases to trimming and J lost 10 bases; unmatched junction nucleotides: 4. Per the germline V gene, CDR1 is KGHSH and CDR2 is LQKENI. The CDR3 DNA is TGTGCCAGCTCATCCCGGACTAGCGGGGGGGAGCAGTTCTTC. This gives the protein CASSSRTSGGEQFF. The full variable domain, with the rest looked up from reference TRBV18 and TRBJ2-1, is NAGVMQNPRHLVRRRGQEARLRCSPMKGHSHVYWYRQLPEEGLKFMVYLQKENIIDESGMPKERFSAEFPKEGPSILRIQQVVRGDSAAYFCASSSRTSGGEQFFGPGTRLTVL.

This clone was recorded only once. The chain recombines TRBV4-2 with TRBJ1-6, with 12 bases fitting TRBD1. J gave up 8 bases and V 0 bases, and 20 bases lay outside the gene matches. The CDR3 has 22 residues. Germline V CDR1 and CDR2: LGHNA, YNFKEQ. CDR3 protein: CASSQDYGGPGGTGGADSPLHF. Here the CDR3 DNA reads TGTGCCAGCAGCCAAGATTACGGGGGACCGGGTGGGACAGGGGGCGCGGATTCACCCCTCCACTTT.

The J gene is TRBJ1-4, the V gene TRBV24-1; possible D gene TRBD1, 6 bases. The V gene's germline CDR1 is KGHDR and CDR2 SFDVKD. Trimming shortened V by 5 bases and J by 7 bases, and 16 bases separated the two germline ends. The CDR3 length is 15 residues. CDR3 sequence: CATSASFGGGEKLFF. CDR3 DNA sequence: TGTGCCACCAGTGCTTCCTTTGGGGGCGGTGAAAAACTGTTTTTT.

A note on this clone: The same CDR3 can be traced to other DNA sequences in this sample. The CDR3 sequence is CASSQGPNYGYTF. CDR3 nucleotides: TGTGCCAGCAGCCAAGGGCCGAACTATGGCTACACCTTC. This chain connects TRBV3-1 (or the pseudogene TRBV3-2) to TRBJ1-2; D remains unclear. V shed 1 base and J shed 2 bases, with 5 bases lying between them. The CDR3 totals 13 residues. Germline V gene lookup returns CDR1 LGHDT and CDR2 YNNKEL (reference sequence).

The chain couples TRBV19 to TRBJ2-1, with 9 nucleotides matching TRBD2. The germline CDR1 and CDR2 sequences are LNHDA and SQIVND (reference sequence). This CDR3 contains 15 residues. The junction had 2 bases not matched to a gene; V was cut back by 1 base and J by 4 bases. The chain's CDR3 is CASSIGLAGYNEQFF. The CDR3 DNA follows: TGTGCCAGTAGTATAGGGCTAGCGGGGTACAATGAGCAGTTCTTC. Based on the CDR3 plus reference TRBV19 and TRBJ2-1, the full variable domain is DGGITQSPKYLFRKEGQNVTLSCEQNLNHDAMYWYRQDPGQGLRLIYYSQIVNDFQKGDIAEGYSVSREKKESFPLTVTSAQKNPTAFYLCASSIGLAGYNEQFFGPGTRLTVL.

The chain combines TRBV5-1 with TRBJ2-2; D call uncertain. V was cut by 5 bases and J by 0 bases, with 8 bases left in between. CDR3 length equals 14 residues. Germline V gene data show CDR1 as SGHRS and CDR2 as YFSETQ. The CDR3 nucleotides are TGCGCCAGCAGGAACCAGGCGAACACCGGGGAGCTGTTTTTT. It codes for CASRNQANTGELFF. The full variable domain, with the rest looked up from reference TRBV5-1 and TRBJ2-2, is KAGVTQTPRYLIKTRGQQVTLSCSPISGHRSVSWYQQTPGQGLQFLFEYFSETQRNKGNFPGRFSGRQFSNSRSEMNVSTLELGDSALYLCASRNQANTGELFFGEGSRLTVL.

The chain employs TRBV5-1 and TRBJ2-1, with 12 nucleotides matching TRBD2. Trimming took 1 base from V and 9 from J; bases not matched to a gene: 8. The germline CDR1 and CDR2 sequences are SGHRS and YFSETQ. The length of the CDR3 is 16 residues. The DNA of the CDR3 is TGCGCCAGCAGCTTGCCACCGACTAGCGGGGGCGGTGAGCAGTTCTTC. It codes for CASSLPPTSGGGEQFF.

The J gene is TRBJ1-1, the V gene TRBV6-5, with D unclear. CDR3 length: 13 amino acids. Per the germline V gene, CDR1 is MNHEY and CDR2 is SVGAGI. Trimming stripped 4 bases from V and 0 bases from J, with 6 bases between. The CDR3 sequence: CASSFTVNTEAFF. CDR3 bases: TGTGCCAGCAGTTTTACAGTGAACACTGAAGCTTTCTTT.

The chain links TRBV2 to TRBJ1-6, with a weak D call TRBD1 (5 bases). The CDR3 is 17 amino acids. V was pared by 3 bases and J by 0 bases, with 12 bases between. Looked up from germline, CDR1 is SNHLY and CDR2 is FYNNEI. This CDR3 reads CASSELGRDSYNSPLHF. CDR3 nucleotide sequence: TGTGCCAGCAGTGAGTTGGGCAGGGACTCCTATAATTCACCCCTCCACTTT.

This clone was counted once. The CDR3: CASSYGAGGHQETQYF. The CDR3, as DNA: TGTGCCAGCAGTTACGGGGCGGGGGGGCACCAAGAGACCCAGTACTTC. J is TRBJ2-5 and V is TRBV6-5, with TRBD2 matching 9 bases. The ends lost 2 bases at V and 0 bases at J; junction bases unmatched: 4. The CDR3 consists of 16 residues. CDR1 is MNHEY and CDR2 is SVGAGI in the germline V gene.

In DNA form, the CDR3 reads TGTGCCAGCAGTGAAGCGCCTCAGTGGGCGGGTCGAAATGAAAAACTGTTTTTT. Its translation: CASSEAPQWAGRNEKLFF. The genes are TRBV6-1 and TRBJ1-4; D is unclear. V lost 0 bases, J lost 5 bases, and 19 bases lay in between. The CDR3 length is 18 residues. Germline CDR1 MNHNS, CDR2 SASEGT.